The following is a T cell receptor (beta chain) sequence with its context. The record originates from a study of cytomegalovirus exposure and HLA in healthy donors. The V and J ends lost 5 bases and 4 bases respectively, with 6 bases between them. Germline V gene data show CDR1 as MNHNY and CDR2 as SVGAGI (reference sequence). The CDR3 spans 11 residues. The protocol was immunoSEQ multiplex PCR, while the TCRdb copy is restricted to in-frame clones and leaves out a portion. The sample holds over 110,000 clones, around 90% seen once. The chain employs TRBV6-6 and TRBJ2-7; D ambiguous. The sample was PBMCs. The TCR sequence derives from a young man in good health and CMV-seropositive. The chain's CDR3 is CASSIAYEQYF. The CDR3 nucleotides are TGTGCCAGCAGTATAGCATACGAGCAGTACTTC.